This note documents a single TCR beta chain sequence. Its target is not known. The data derive from a study of T cell responses to AZD1222 COVID-19 vaccine. Study conclusions and caveats: Baseline antibody screening turned up just a handful of seropositive AZD1222 recipients. White British donors predominated, females outnumbered males, and clonal diversity was possibly underestimated. Compared with day 0, the breadth and depth of the Spike-specific TCR repertoire rose significantly after two doses of AZD1222. Repertoire sampling happened only post peak T cell response.

Sequencing used immunoSEQ multiplex PCR; TCRdb keeps in-frame clones, though not all of them. This table holds around 120,000 clones, around 90% found once. There are 16 residues in the CDR3. Per germline, CDR1 SGHTA and CDR2 FQGNSA. Trimming pared 1 base from V and 0 bases from J, leaving 11 bases between. The sample was peripheral blood, taken 28 days after the second AZD1222 dose. The receptor's source is an adult who received the AZD1222 COVID-19 vaccine. This chain connects TRBV7-2 to TRBJ2-3, with D unclear. CDR3 in DNA: TGTGCCAGCAGCTTAGAGGCAGTTAAGAGCACAGATACGCAGTATTTT. Its protein product is CASSLEAVKSTDTQYF. The full variable domain, completed using reference TRBV7-2 and TRBJ2-3, is GAGVSQSPSNKVTEKGKDVELRCDPISGHTALYWYRQSLGQGLEFLIYFQGNSAPDKSGLPSDRFSAERTGGSVSTLTIQRTQQEDSAVYLCASSLEAVKSTDTQYFGPGTRLTVL.